This T cell receptor (beta chain) derives from a study of blood T cell repertoires in COVID-19. The wider study: Donors in the United States, Italy and Spain gave samples during acute or convalescent COVID-19. In each case, the material was cDNA or gDNA derived from T cells, B-cell-depleted T cells, or PBMCs.

Original handling: Amplification from reference gene primers served as the basis for estimated nucleated cell counts. Generated by immunoSEQ multiplex PCR, the TCRdb table keeps only in-frame clones and is missing some. V, J and clone size were drawn from that table, and D and trimming were deduced from the DNA. The sample yields roughly 160,000 clones, 88% seen once. This CDR3 contains 15 residues. The V gene's germline CDR1 is SGHRS and CDR2 YFSETQ. Trimming removed 0 bases from V and 3 bases from J, with 13 bases in between. The sequenced sample was peripheral blood. The source is a man aged 50-60 years who had recovered from COVID-19. This chain connects TRBV5-1 to TRBJ2-7, with D possibly being TRBD1 (5 bases). This chain's CDR3 is CASSLVAGSGYEQYF. CDR3 in DNA: TGCGCCAGCAGCTTGGTGGCAGGGTCGGGCTACGAGCAGTACTTC.